The clone carrying this T cell receptor beta chain was recorded a few times. A much larger clone lies one base from this, so it may be a read error. This entry comes from a study of T cells in Graves' hyperthyroidism and ophthalmopathy. Amplification targeted TCR beta CDR3 regions from RNA transcripts. A first-round RT-PCR of the TCR CDR3 used the HTBI primer set. TCRdb passed the multiplex PCR reads through MiXCR, listing each CDR3 protein once. The data contain about 58,000 distinct CDR3 sequences, just under 50% of them seen just once; the ten biggest clones take up around 12%. Germline V CDR1 and CDR2: MDHEN, SYDVKM. CDR3 length: 11 residues. Trimming took off 8 bases at V and 8 bases at J, with 12 bases between the two ends.

This clonotype was sampled from a woman aged 25-40 years with Graves' ophthalmopathy. The specimen sequenced was blood. The V gene is TRBV28, the J gene TRBJ1-1, with D hard to call. The CDR3 loop reads CASGARLEAFF. The CDR3 DNA is TGTGCCAGCGGAGCCAGGCTAGAAGCTTTCTTT.